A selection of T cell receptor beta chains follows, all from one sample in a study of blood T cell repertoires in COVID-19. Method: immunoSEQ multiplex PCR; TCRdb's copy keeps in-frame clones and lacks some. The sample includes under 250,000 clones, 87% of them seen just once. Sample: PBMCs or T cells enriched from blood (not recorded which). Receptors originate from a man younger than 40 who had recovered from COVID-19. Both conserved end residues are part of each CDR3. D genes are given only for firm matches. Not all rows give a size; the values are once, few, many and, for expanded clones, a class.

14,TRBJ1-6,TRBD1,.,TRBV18,CASSMGQGISPLHF,TGTGCCAGCTCAATGGGACAGGGGATATCACCCCTCCACTTT
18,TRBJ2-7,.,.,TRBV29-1,CSALEIETEDGGYKNQYF,TGCAGCGCCCTCGAGATTGAAACTGAAGATGGAGGCTATAAAAACCAGTACTTC
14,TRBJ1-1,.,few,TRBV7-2,CASSLGRDPTEAFF,TGTGCCAGCAGCTTAGGGAGGGACCCCACTGAAGCTTTCTTT
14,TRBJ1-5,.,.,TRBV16,CASSNPGENQPQHF,TGTGCCAGCTCAAATCCGGGAGAGAATCAGCCCCAGCATTTT
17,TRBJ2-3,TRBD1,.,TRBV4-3,CASSQDGTDRGTDTQYF,TGCGCCAGCAGCCAAGATGGGACGGACAGGGGCACAGATACGCAGTATTTT
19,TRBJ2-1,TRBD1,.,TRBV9,CASSPRDSSSYSSYNEQFF,TGTGCCAGCAGCCCCAGGGACAGTTCCTCTTATAGCTCCTACAATGAGCAGTTCTTC
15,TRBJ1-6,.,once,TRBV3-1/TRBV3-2,CASSQVGSGAAPLHF,TGTGCCAGCAGCCAAGTAGGCTCAGGGGCAGCACCCCTCCACTTT
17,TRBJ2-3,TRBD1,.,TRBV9,CASSERQGGFGTDTQYF,TGTGCCAGCAGCGAGAGACAGGGGGGATTTGGCACAGATACGCAGTATTTT
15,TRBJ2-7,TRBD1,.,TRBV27,CASTNRDRGVYEQYF,TGTGCCAGCACCAACCGGGACAGGGGGGTCTACGAGCAGTACTTC
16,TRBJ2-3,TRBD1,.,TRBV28,CASSLSGGAGTDTQYF,TGTGCCAGCAGTTTATCAGGGGGCGCTGGCACAGATACGCAGTATTTT
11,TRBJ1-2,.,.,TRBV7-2,CASSGGYGYTF,TGTGCCAGCAGCGGCGGTTATGGCTACACCTTC
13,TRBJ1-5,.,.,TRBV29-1,CSVQDSAGQPQHF,TGCAGCGTCCAGGACTCCGCCGGTCAGCCCCAGCATTTT
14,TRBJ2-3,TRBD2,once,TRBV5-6,CASSSGGPTDTQYF,TGTGCCAGCAGCTCGGGGGGACCTACAGATACGCAGTATTTT
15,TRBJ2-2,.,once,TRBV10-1,CASSLYTDSPGELFF,TGCGCCAGCAGTCTTTACACGGACAGTCCCGGGGAGCTGTTTTTT
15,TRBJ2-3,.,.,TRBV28,CASSFGSGRTDTQYF,TGTGCCAGCAGTTTCGGAAGCGGTAGGACAGATACGCAGTATTTT
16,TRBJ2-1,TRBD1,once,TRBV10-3,CAISGLGQGNMHEQFF,TGTGCCATCAGTGGGCTAGGACAGGGAAATATGCATGAGCAGTTCTTC
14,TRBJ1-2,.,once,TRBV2,CASSDAGGGYGYTF,TGTGCCAGCAGTGATGCGGGGGGAGGCTATGGCTACACCTTC
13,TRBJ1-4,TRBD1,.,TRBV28,CASSHRGQIKLFF,TGTGCCAGCAGTCACCGGGGACAGATCAAACTGTTTTTT
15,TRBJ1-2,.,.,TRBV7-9,CASSQTGGLLYGYTF,TGTGCCAGCAGCCAGACTGGGGGGTTACTCTATGGCTACACCTTC
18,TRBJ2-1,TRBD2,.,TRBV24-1,CATSDLTAGTSEHNEQFF,TGTGCCACCAGTGATTTGACGGCCGGGACTAGCGAACACAATGAGCAGTTCTTC
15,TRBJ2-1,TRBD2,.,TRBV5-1,CASSPTLATHNEQFF,TGCGCCAGCAGCCCCACACTAGCGACACACAATGAGCAGTTCTTC
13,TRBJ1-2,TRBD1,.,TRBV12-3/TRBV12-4,CASGAGTGQGYTF,TGTGCCAGTGGAGCCGGGACAGGGCAGGGCTACACCTTC
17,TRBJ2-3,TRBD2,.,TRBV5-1,CASSWAGGGGATDTQYF,TGCGCCAGCAGCTGGGCCGGGGGCGGGGGGGCCACAGATACGCAGTATTTT
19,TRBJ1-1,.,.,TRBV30,CAWRGAYWAGPLMNTEAFF,TGTGCCTGGAGGGGGGCATATTGGGCAGGCCCCCTCATGAACACTGAAGCTTTCTTT
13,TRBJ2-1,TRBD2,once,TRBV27,CGPTSGRYNEQFF,TGTGGACCGACTAGCGGGAGGTACAATGAGCAGTTCTTC
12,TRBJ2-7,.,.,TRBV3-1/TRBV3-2,CASSGQPYEQYF,TGTGCCAGCAGTGGACAGCCATACGAGCAGTACTTC
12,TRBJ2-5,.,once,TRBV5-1,CASSFFRETQYF,TGCGCCAGCAGCTTTTTCCGAGAGACCCAGTACTTC
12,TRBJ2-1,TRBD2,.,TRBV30,CAWSVPAGIQFF,TGTGCCTGGAGTGTACCAGCGGGGATACAGTTCTTC